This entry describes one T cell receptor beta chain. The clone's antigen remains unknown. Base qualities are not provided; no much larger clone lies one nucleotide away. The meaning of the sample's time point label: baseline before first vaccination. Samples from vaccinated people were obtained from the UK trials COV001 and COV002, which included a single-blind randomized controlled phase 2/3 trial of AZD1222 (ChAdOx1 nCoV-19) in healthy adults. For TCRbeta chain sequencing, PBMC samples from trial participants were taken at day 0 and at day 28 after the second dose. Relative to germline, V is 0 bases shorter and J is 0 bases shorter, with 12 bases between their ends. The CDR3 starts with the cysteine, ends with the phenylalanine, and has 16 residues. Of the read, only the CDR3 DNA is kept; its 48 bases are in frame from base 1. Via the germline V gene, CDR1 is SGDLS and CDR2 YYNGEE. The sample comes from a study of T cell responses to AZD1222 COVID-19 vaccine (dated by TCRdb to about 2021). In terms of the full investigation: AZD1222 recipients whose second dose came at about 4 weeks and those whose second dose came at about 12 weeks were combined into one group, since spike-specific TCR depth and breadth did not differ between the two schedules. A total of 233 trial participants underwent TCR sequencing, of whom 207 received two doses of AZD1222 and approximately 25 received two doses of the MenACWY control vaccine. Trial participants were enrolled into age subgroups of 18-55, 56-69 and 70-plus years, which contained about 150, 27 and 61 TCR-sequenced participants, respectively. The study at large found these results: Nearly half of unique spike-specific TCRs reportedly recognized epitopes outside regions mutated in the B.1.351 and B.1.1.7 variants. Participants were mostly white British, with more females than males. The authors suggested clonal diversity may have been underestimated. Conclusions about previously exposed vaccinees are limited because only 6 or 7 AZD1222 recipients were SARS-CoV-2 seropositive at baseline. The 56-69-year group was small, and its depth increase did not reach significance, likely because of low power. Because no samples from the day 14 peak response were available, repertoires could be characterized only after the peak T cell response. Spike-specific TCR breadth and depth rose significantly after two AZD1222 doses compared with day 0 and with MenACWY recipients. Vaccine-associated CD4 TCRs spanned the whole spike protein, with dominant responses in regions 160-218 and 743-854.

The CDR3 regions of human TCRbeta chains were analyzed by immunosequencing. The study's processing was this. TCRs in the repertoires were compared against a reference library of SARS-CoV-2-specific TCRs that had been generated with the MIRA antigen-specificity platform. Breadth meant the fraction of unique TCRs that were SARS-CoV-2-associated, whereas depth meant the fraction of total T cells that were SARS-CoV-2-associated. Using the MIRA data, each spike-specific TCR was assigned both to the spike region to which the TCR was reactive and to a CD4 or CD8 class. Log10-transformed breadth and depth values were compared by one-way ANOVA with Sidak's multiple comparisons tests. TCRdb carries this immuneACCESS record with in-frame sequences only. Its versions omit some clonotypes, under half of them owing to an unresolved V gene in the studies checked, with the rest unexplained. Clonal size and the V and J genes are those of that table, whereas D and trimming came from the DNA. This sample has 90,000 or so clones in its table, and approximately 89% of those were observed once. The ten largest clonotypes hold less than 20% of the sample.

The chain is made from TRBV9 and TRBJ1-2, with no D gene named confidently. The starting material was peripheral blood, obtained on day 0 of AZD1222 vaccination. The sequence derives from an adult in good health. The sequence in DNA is TGTGCCAGCAGCGTAGCGGGCGGAACCCCTAACTATGGCTACACCTTC. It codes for CASSVAGGTPNYGYTF.